This TCR beta chain was documented in a study of CD8+CD57+ T cells in acquired aplastic anemia. Study information: On average, sorted CD4+ and CD8+ cells gave 3.2 ug of DNA.

The length of the CDR3 is 15 residues. CDR1 SGDLS and CDR2 YYNGEE come from the germline V gene. The junction had 14 bases not matched to a gene; V was cut back by 4 bases and J by 10 bases. Both TCR beta VDJ combination and CDR3 sequence profiling were carried out. Genomic DNA was the template for this profiling. TCRdb reprocessed the reads via MiXCR and lists one record per CDR3 protein. The repertoire includes about 190,000 distinct CDR3 sequences, about 64% of them detected once, and under 60% sits in the top ten. Many counts were recorded for this clonotype. Its antigen remains unidentified. Study-wide results and caveats: Both patients and controls carried the same twenty-nine CD8+ CDR3 sequences. Patient and control CD8+ Simpson's diversity was not significantly different.

The origin of this receptor is a human donor with severe aplastic anemia or a healthy control (not recorded which). The J gene is TRBJ2-1, the V gene TRBV9; 7 bases match TRBD1. The sequenced sample was sorted CD4+, CD8+, or CD8+CD57+ T cells (not recorded which) from PBMCs. DNA of the CDR3: TGTGCCAGCAGCCCCGGGACAGCGATGTATCAGGAGCAGTTCTTC. Its translation: CASSPGTAMYQEQFF. Variable domain in full (rest from reference TRBV9 and TRBJ2-1): DSGVTQTPKHLITATGQRVTLRCSPRSGDLSVYWYQQSLDQGLQFLIQYYNGEERAKGNILERFSAQQFPDLHSELNLSSLELGDSALYFCASSPGTAMYQEQFFGPGTRLTVL.